The present entry profiles one TCR beta chain with its context. What it recognizes is unknown. This sample is part of a study of cytomegalovirus exposure and HLA in healthy donors. Study-level results: Exclusion applied to some V segments, including TRBV6-2 and TRBV6-3, as they were indistinguishable. A few CMV-associated chains were confirmed in vitro to be specific for CMV antigens. As a later analysis showed, a missense DCLRE1C variant was linked to trimming of TCR beta V- and J-genes.

There are 14 residues in the CDR3. Between the trimmed V and J ends, which lost 5 bases and 10 bases, there was a span of 22 bases. Germline V gives CDR1 SGHNT, CDR2 YYREEE (reference sequence). With 60 Vbeta and 13 Jbeta primers, the PCR was carried out. Here immunoSEQ multiplex PCR was the method, and the copy in TCRdb shows in-frame clones only, minus some. The table has 160,000 or so clones, 70% to 80% seen once; the top ten hold approximately 1.5%. The source of this sequence is a male donor in good health and CMV-seronegative. The chain couples TRBV5-4 to TRBJ2-7; perhaps TRBD2 as D (7 bases). Sequenced sample: PBMCs. The CDR3 nucleotides are TGTGCCAGCAGATCTCGGGGGGCGGGATCCTCTCAGTACTTC. This gives the protein CASRSRGAGSSQYF.